This TCR beta chain was recovered during a study of blood T cell repertoires in COVID-19. Study context: Samples came from the United States, Italy and Spain, spanning acute and convalescent COVID-19. PBMCs, B-cell-depleted T cells, or T cells were the source of the cDNA or gDNA that made up the material.

The V and J ends lost 3 bases and 6 bases, in that order; junction bases with no gene match: 5. This CDR3 has 15 residues. Germline assignment: CDR1 SGDLS and CDR2 YYNGEE. Original methodology: Amplification of reference gene primers provided the estimated nucleated cell counts. The protocol was immunoSEQ multiplex PCR, while the TCRdb copy is restricted to in-frame clones and leaves out a portion. From that table come the V and J calls and clone size; the DNA was used to work out D and trimming. The sample includes 250,000 or so clones, under 85% of them seen just once. This chain connects TRBV9 to TRBJ2-1, with TRBD2 matching 11 bases. Material for sequencing was peripheral blood. This clonotype was obtained from a man younger than 40 who had recovered from COVID-19. CDR3 region: CASSAPSGGFNEQFF. CDR3 DNA: TGTGCCAGCAGCGCCCCTAGCGGGGGGTTCAATGAGCAGTTCTTC.